This section outlines one T cell receptor beta chain sequence together with its context. The data are from a study of blood T cells in healthy people across ages. The use of a sample-barcoded 5' primer and a J-beta primer mix characterized a second PCR of 7 to 11 cycles. A single record per CDR3 protein comes from TCRdb applying MiXCR to the 5' RACE reads. The sample has about 570,000 distinct CDR3 sequences, 25% to 35% seen once. The data also belong to a second study, concerning T cells of mothers and their children.

Input material: blood. The sequence came from a boy aged 2 to 9 in good health.

CDR3 DNA sequence: TGCAGTGCTTTGATTCCGCCGGCGGCTTTCTTT. Translating it yields CSALIPPAAFF. The chain combines TRBV20-1 with TRBJ1-1; no reliable D call. With 5 bases removed from V and 11 bases from J, the gap between germline ends came to 15 bases. This CDR3 spans 11 amino acids. Germline CDR1 reads DFQATT; CDR2 reads SNEGSKA (reference sequence).